What follows are 7 T cell receptor beta chains derived from one specimen sequenced in a study of cytomegalovirus exposure and HLA in healthy donors. The PCR ran on 60 Vbeta and 13 Jbeta primers. Clones were read by immunoSEQ multiplex PCR, and TCRdb kept only the in-frame ones, dropping some. This table holds about 140,000 clones, roughly 80% found once. Sequenced material: PBMCs. The receptor source for this set is a man aged 40-50 years in good health and CMV-seropositive.

The chain employs TRBV5-1 and TRBJ1-4; TRBD1 aligns across 7 bases. Losses at the gene ends were 4 bases for V and 4 bases for J; bases not matched to a gene: 4. The CDR3 covers 14 residues. CDR1 is SGHRS and CDR2 is YFSETQ in the germline V gene. CDR3 coding DNA: TGCGCCAGCAGCGTGACAGGGCTTAATGAAAAACTGTTTTTT. As protein: CASSVTGLNEKLFF. The full variable domain, with the rest looked up from reference TRBV5-1 and TRBJ1-4, is KAGVTQTPRYLIKTRGQQVTLSCSPISGHRSVSWYQQTPGQGLQFLFEYFSETQRNKGNFPGRFSGRQFSNSRSEMNVSTLELGDSALYLCASSVTGLNEKLFFGSGTQLSVL.

This clone was seen more than once but under ten times. This chain joins TRBV27 and TRBJ1-1; D is unresolved. Trimming removed 3 bases from V and 3 bases from J, with 11 bases in between. CDR1 and CDR2 (germline): MNHEY, SMNVEV (reference sequence). The CDR3 consists of 14 residues. CDR3 loop: CASSLQYRDTEAFF. DNA for the CDR3: TGTGCCAGCAGTTTGCAATATCGAGACACTGAAGCTTTCTTT.

The chain couples TRBV7-9 to TRBJ2-2; D ambiguous. Per germline, CDR1 SEHNR and CDR2 FQNEAQ (reference sequence). Trimming pared 1 base from V and 2 bases from J, leaving 5 bases between. The CDR3 spans 14 residues. The chain's CDR3 is CASSLGQNTGELFF. Here the CDR3 DNA reads TGTGCCAGCAGCTTAGGGCAAAACACCGGGGAGCTGTTTTTT.

The chain links TRBV2 to TRBJ2-2; tentative D call: TRBD2 (6 bases). The CDR3 extends over 13 amino acids. V was pared by 4 bases and J by 5 bases, with 8 bases between. CDR1 is SNHLY, CDR2 FYNNEI, per germline. CDR3 sequence reads: CASSVRGTGELFF. Written as DNA, the CDR3 is TGTGCCAGCAGTGTCCGGGGGACCGGGGAGCTGTTTTTT.

V gene TRBV5-4 combines with J gene TRBJ2-7; possible D gene TRBD1, 6 bases. Germline assignment: CDR1 SGHNT and CDR2 YYREEE (reference sequence). Deletions cut 1 base from V and 9 bases from J, with 23 bases between. The length of the CDR3 is 16 residues. The CDR3 DNA reads as TGTGCCAGCAGCTTGAAGAAGGACAGTGCCACACTCGGGCAGTACTTC. This sequence encodes CASSLKKDSATLGQYF.

The chain recombines TRBV30 with TRBJ1-2, with 10 bases lining up with TRBD1. The junction had 6 bases not matched to a gene; V was cut back by 4 bases and J by 7 bases. CDR1 GTSNPN and CDR2 SVGIG come from the germline V gene (reference sequence). The CDR3 covers 13 residues. CDR3 region: CAWKGQGMSGYTF. The CDR3 bases are TGTGCCTGGAAGGGACAGGGGATGAGTGGCTACACCTTC.

This chain uses TRBV19 with TRBJ2-7, with D tentatively TRBD2 (6 bases). Germline CDR1 is LNHDA and CDR2 is SQIVND (reference sequence). The CDR3 consists of 14 residues. V lost 8 bases, J lost 3 bases, and 17 bases lay in between. Here the CDR3 reads CASGNRDFDYEQYF. The CDR3 DNA reads as TGTGCCAGTGGTAACCGGGACTTTGACTACGAGCAGTACTTC.